This T cell receptor beta chain was sequenced during a study of blood T cell repertoires in COVID-19. Whole-study context: Sources were T cells, B-cell-depleted T cells, or PBMCs; the material itself was cDNA or gDNA.

Living in 24 US areas, the participants were between about 18 and 95 years of age. From germline, CDR1 is KGHSH and CDR2 LQKENI. V was cut by 2 bases and J by 5 bases, with 7 bases left in between. CDR3 size: 13 residues. Only in-frame clones appear in the TCRdb table, and some are missing; sequencing was by immunoSEQ multiplex PCR. Of about 270,000 clones listed, roughly 85% are singletons. The receptor comes from a woman in her forties or fifties with acute COVID-19. Sequences were obtained from PBMCs or T cells enriched from blood (not recorded which). The chain employs TRBV18 and TRBJ2-1; D ambiguous. CDR3 coding DNA: TGTGCCAGCTCACCAGTCCGGGACAATGAGCAGTTCTTC. Protein: CASSPVRDNEQFF.